The sequence of this T cell receptor (beta chain) was determined in a study of T-cell memory formation after mild COVID-19. A single record per CDR3 protein comes from TCRdb applying MiXCR to the 5' RACE reads. Seen here are about 240,000 distinct CDR3 sequences, over 9% observed once, and the top ten hold 20% to 25%. This clonotype showed up many times. Its antigen is not known. Study results and limitations: CD8+ contracting clones occupied EMRA, while CD4+ ones occupied mainly CM and EM. Clones that got smaller from day 15 to 85 had even CD4/CD8, while clones growing later tipped toward CD4+. Still unconfirmed is whether the second-wave clones peaking on day 37 recognized SARS-CoV-2.

The CDR3 extends over 10 amino acids. Germline V gene sequence: CDR1 DFQATT, CDR2 SNEGSKA (reference sequence). The V end was cut by 5 bases, the J end by 9 bases, with 8 bases between. The source of this sequence is a man younger than 35 who had mild COVID-19 (a few samples of this study predate the infection). Cell type and time point are not known. The V gene is TRBV20-1, the J gene TRBJ2-1; D call uncertain. The source material was PBMCs or a T cell subset sorted from them (not recorded which). CDR3: CSAGSTEQFF. In DNA form, the CDR3 reads TGCAGTGCTGGTAGCACTGAGCAGTTCTTC.